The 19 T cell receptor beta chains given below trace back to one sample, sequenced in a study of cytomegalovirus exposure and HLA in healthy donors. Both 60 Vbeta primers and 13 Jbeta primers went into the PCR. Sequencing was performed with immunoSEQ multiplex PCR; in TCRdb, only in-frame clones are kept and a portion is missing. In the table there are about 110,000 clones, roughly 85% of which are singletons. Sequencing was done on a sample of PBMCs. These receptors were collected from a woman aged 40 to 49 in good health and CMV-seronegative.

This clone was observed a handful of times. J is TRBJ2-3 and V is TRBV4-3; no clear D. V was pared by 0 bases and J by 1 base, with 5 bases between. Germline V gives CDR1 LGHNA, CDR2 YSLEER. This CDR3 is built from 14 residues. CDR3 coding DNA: TGCGCCAGCAGCCAAGATATCCGCACAGATACGCAGTATTTT. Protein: CASSQDIRTDTQYF.

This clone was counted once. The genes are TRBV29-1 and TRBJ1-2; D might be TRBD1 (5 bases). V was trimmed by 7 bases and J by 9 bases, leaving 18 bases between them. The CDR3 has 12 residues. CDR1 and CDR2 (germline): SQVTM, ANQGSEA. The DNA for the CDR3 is TGCAGCGGGGCCGGGGGAAGAGATAGCTACACCTTC. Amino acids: CSGAGGRDSYTF.

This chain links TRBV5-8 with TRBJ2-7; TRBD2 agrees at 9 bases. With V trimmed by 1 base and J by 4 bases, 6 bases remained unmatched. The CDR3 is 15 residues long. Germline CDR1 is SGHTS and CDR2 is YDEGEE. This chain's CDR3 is CASSLIAGGPYEQYF. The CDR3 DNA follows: TGTGCCAGCAGCTTGATCGCGGGAGGGCCGTACGAGCAGTACTTC.

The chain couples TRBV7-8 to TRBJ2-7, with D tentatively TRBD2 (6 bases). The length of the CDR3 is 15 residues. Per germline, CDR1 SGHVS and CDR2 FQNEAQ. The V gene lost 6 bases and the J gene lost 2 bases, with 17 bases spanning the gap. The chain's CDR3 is CASSPGVAVAYEQYF. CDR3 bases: TGTGCCAGCAGTCCCGGGGTAGCGGTGGCCTACGAGCAGTACTTC.

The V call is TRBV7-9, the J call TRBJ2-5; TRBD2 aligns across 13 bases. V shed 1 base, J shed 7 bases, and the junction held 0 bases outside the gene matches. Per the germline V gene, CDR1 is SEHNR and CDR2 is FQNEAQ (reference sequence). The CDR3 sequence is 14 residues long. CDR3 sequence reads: CASSLGTSGGTQYF. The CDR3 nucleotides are TGTGCCAGCAGCTTAGGGACTAGCGGGGGGACCCAGTACTTC.

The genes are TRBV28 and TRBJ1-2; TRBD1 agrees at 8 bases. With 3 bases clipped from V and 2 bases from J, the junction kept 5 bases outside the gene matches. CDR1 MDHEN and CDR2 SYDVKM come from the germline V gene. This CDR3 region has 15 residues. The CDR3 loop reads CASSFGGTGNYGYTF. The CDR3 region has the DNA TGTGCCAGCAGTTTTGGAGGGACAGGCAACTATGGCTACACCTTC.

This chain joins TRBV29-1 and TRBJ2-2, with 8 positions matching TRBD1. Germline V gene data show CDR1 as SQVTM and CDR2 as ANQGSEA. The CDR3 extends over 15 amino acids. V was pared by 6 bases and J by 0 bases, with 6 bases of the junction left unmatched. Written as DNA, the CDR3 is TGCAGCGTGGCCCGGGACAGGCCGAACACCGGGGAGCTGTTTTTT. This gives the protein CSVARDRPNTGELFF.

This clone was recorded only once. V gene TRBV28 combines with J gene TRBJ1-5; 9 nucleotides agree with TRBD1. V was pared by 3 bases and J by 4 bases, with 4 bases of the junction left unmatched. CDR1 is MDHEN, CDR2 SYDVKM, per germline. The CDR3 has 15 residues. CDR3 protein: CASSFRGQGNQPQHF. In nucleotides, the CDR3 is TGTGCCAGCAGTTTTCGAGGACAGGGGAATCAGCCCCAGCATTTT.

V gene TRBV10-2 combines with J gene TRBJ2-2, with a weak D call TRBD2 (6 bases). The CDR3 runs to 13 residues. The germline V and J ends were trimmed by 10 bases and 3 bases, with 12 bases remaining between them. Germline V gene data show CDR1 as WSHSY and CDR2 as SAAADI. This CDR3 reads CATRGSYTGELFF. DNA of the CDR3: TGCGCCACGCGGGGCTCTTACACCGGGGAGCTGTTTTTT.

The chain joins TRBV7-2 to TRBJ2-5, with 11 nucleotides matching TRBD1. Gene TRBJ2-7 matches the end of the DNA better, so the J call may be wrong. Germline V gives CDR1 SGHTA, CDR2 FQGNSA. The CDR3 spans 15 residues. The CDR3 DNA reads TGTGCCAGCAGCCCCGATGGGACAGGGGGTTACGAGCAGTACTTC. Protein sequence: CASSPDGTGGYEQYF.

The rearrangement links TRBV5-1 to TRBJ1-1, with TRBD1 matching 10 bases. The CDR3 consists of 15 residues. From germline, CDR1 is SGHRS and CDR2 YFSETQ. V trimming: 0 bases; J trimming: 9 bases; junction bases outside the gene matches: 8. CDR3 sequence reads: CASSLVGTGEPKAFF. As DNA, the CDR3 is TGCGCCAGCAGCTTGGTAGGGACAGGGGAACCCAAAGCTTTCTTT.

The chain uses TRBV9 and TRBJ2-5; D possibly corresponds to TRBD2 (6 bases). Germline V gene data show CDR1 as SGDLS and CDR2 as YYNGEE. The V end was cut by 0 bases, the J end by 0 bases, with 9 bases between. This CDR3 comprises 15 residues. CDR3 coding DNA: TGTGCCAGCAGCGTAGTTGCGGGGTACCAAGAGACCCAGTACTTC. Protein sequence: CASSVVAGYQETQYF.

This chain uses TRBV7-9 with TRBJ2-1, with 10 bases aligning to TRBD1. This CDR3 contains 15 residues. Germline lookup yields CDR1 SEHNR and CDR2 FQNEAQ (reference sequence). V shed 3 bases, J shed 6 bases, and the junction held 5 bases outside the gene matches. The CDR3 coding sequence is TGTGCCAGCAGCTTTCGGACAGGGGGTATCAATGAGCAGTTCTTC. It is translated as CASSFRTGGINEQFF.

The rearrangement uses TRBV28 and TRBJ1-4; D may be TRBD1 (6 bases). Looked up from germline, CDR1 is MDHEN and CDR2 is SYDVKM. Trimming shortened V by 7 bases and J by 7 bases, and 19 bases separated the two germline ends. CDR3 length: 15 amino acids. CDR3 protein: CASTLGGAVGEKLFF. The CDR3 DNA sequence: TGTGCCAGCACCCTGGGGGGGGCCGTCGGTGAAAAACTGTTTTTT.

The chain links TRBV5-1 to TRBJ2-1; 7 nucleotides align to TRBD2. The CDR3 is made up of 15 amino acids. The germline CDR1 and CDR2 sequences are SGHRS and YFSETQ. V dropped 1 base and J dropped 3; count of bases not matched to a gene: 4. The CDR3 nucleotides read TGCGCCAGCAGCTTGTCCCTAGCGGTCTACAATGAGCAGTTCTTC. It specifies CASSLSLAVYNEQFF.

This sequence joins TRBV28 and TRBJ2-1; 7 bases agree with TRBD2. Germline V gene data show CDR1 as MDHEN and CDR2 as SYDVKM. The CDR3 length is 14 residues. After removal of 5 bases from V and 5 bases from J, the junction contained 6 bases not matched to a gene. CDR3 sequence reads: CASSLGGINNEQFF. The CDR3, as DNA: TGTGCCAGCAGTCTGGGAGGGATCAACAATGAGCAGTTCTTC.

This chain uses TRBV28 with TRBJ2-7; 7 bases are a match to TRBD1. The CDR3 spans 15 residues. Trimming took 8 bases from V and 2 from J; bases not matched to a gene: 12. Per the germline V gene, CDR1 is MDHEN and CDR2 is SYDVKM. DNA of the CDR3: TGTGCCAGCGGCGACAGGGCTCAATCTCCCTACGAGCAGTACTTC. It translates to CASGDRAQSPYEQYF. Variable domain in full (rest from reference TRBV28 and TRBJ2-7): DVKVTQSSRYLVKRTGEKVFLECVQDMDHENMFWYRQDPGLGLRLIYFSYDVKMKEKGDIPEGYSVSREKKERFSLILESASTNQTSMYLCASGDRAQSPYEQYFGPGTRLTVT.

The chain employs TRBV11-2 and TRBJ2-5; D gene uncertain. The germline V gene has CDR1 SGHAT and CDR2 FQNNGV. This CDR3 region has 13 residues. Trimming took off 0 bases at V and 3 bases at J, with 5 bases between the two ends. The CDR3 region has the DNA TGTGCCAGCAGCTTAGAAACAGAAGAGACCCAGTACTTC. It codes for CASSLETEETQYF. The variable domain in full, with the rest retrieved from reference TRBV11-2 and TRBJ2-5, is EAGVAQSPRYKIIEKRQSVAFWCNPISGHATLYWYQQILGQGPKLLIQFQNNGVVDDSQLPKDRFSAERLKGVDSTLKIQPAKLEDSAVYLCASSLETEETQYFGPGTRLLVL.

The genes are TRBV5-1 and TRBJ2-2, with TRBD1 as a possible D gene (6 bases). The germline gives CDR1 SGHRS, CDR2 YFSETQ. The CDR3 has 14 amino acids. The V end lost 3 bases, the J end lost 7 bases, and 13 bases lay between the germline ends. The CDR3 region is CASSWSPGVGELFF. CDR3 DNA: TGCGCCAGCAGCTGGTCCCCAGGGGTCGGGGAGCTGTTTTTT.